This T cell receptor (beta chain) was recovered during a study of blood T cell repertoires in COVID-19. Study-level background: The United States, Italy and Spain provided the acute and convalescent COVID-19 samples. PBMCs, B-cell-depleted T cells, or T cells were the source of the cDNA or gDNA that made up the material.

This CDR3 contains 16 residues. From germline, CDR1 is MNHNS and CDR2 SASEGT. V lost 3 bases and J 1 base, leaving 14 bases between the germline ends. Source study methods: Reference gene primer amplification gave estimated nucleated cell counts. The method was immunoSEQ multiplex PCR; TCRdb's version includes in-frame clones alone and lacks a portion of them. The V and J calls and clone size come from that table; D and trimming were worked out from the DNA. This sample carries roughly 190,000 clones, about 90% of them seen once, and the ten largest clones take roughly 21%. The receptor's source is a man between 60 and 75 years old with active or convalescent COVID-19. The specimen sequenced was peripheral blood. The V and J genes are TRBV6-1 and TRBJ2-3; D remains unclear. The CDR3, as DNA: TGTGCCAGCAGTGAGGCCCCCACGTCCGGCACAGATACGCAGTATTTT. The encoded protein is CASSEAPTSGTDTQYF.